These 15 T cell receptor beta chains originate from one sample sequenced in a study of cytomegalovirus exposure and HLA in healthy donors. The PCR had 60 Vbeta and 13 Jbeta primers. Libraries were prepared by immunoSEQ multiplex PCR; TCRdb keeps only in-frame clonotypes and omits some of them. The sample carries about 140,000 clones, around 78% recorded once. Sequencing input: PBMCs. The receptors come from a woman in her late teens or twenties in good health and CMV-seropositive.

This sequence joins TRBV6-4 and TRBJ1-2, with 9 bases lining up with TRBD1. V was pared by 0 bases and J by 4 bases, with 6 bases of the junction left unmatched. This CDR3 contains 16 residues. Germline values: CDR1 MRHNA, CDR2 SNTAGT. CDR3 protein: CASSDSYGQGFYGYTF. The CDR3 nucleotides read TGTGCCAGCAGTGACTCGTACGGACAGGGGTTCTATGGCTACACCTTC.

The chain has TRBV27 and TRBJ2-2, with 9 nucleotides matching TRBD1. Looked up from germline, CDR1 is MNHEY and CDR2 is SMNVEV (reference sequence). Trimming took 0 bases from V and 4 from J; bases not matched to a gene: 3. This CDR3 region has 16 residues. The CDR3 nucleotides are TGTGCCAGCAGTTTATCCGGGACAGGGTTCACCGGGGAGCTGTTTTTT. Its protein product is CASSLSGTGFTGELFF.

The CDR3 nucleotides are TGTGCCAGCAGTGCCCCACAGGGTGATACGCAGTATTTT. Translated: CASSAPQGDTQYF. The chain uses TRBV2 and TRBJ2-3; TRBD1 is a possible D gene (6 bases). Trimming pared 4 bases from V and 6 bases from J, leaving 11 bases between. The CDR3 length is 13 residues. CDR1 and CDR2 from the germline V gene are SNHLY and FYNNEI.

The rearrangement links TRBV13 to TRBJ2-7, with 10 nucleotides matching TRBD1. This CDR3 contains 15 residues. Germline V gene sequence: CDR1 PRHDT, CDR2 FYEKMQ (reference sequence). Germline trimming cut 5 bases from V and 3 bases from J; bases unmatched to any gene: 7. The CDR3 nucleotides are TGTGCCAGCAGCGCTTCCGGGACAGGGGTCTACGAGCAGTACTTC. The encoded protein is CASSASGTGVYEQYF. The whole variable domain, remainder taken from reference TRBV13 and TRBJ2-7, is AAGVIQSPRHLIKEKRETATLKCYPIPRHDTVYWYQQGPGQDPQFLISFYEKMQSDKGSIPDRFSAQQFSDYHSELNMSSLELGDSALYFCASSASGTGVYEQYFGPGTRLTVT.

This chain connects TRBV2 to TRBJ1-1; no firm D call. Germline V lookup: CDR1 SNHLY, CDR2 FYNNEI. Trimming took 2 bases from V and 7 from J, leaving 17 bases between them. This CDR3 spans 15 amino acids. This CDR3 is CASSETGLGRHEAFF. CDR3 bases: TGTGCCAGCAGTGAAACGGGTCTGGGGAGACATGAAGCTTTCTTT.

The chain combines TRBV6-6 with TRBJ1-3; D remains unclear. Germline loops: CDR1 MNHNY, CDR2 SVGAGI (reference sequence). The V gene lost 5 bases and the J gene lost 2 bases, with 16 bases spanning the gap. The length of the CDR3 is 16 residues. CDR3: CASSRGLAAAGNTIYF. CDR3 nucleotide sequence: TGTGCCAGCAGTCGTGGCTTGGCGGCCGCTGGAAACACCATATATTTT.

This clone was found a few times. This chain connects TRBV7-8 to TRBJ1-2; D possibly corresponds to TRBD1 (6 bases). This CDR3 has 13 amino acids. Per germline, CDR1 SGHVS and CDR2 FQNEAQ. V was clipped by 2 bases and J by 6 bases, with 10 bases between them. The CDR3 protein is CASSLKSGDGYTF. CDR3 nucleotides: TGTGCCAGCAGCTTAAAATCAGGGGATGGCTACACCTTC.

The chain links TRBV29-1 to TRBJ2-5; 7 bases map to TRBD1. The J call may be mistaken, given a closer DNA end match to TRBJ2-7. The CDR3 totals 13 residues. Germline assignment: CDR1 SQVTM and CDR2 ANQGSEA. CDR3 sequence: CSVRTTGIYEQYF. The CDR3 DNA reads as TGCAGCGTGCGAACGACAGGGATCTACGAGCAGTACTTC.

V gene TRBV7-9 combines with J gene TRBJ1-1, with D uncertain. The length of the CDR3 is 12 residues. CDR1 SEHNR and CDR2 FQNEAQ come from the germline V gene (reference sequence). V was pared by 5 bases and J by 8 bases, with 12 bases between. CDR3 bases: TGTGCCAGCAGCCCTCCTAATAGCGAAGCTTTCTTT. It specifies CASSPPNSEAFF.

The V and J genes are TRBV27 and TRBJ2-7; TRBD2 might be the D (7 bases). The CDR3 consists of 14 residues. V shed 5 bases and J shed 1 base, with 12 bases lying between them. From germline, CDR1 is MNHEY and CDR2 SMNVEV (reference sequence). CDR3 coding DNA: TGTGCCAGCAGTCGGGCGGGGGCGTCCTACGAGCAGTACTTC. This gives the protein CASSRAGASYEQYF.

V and J are TRBV19 and TRBJ2-2; D remains ambiguous. Germline lookup yields CDR1 LNHDA and CDR2 SQIVND (reference sequence). Trimming left V 7 bases short and J 3 bases short, with 9 bases between. The CDR3 consists of 13 residues. CDR3 sequence: CASNQLDTGELFF. The DNA for the CDR3 is TGTGCCAGTAACCAGCTAGACACCGGGGAGCTGTTTTTT.

The chain carries TRBV4-1 and TRBJ1-4, with TRBD1 as a possible D gene (5 bases). Trimming removed 0 bases from V and 8 bases from J, with 25 bases in between. This CDR3 is 19 amino acids long. Germline V gives CDR1 MGHRA, CDR2 YSYEKL. Here the CDR3 DNA reads TGCGCCAGCAGCCAAGATGCCACCCGGCAGGGTTCAGGGTGGGAAAAACTGTTTTTT. It is translated as CASSQDATRQGSGWEKLFF.

This clone appeared a single time. The rearrangement links TRBV10-1 to TRBJ1-5; 7 nucleotides line up with TRBD1. The CDR3 consists of 15 residues. CDR1 is WNHNN and CDR2 is SYGVQD in the germline V gene (reference sequence). V lost 3 bases to trimming and J lost 3 bases; unmatched junction nucleotides: 5. CDR3 amino acids: CASSEKGANNQPQHF. In DNA form, the CDR3 reads TGCGCCAGCAGTGAAAAGGGGGCGAACAATCAGCCCCAGCATTTT.

This clone was recorded once. The rearrangement uses TRBV11-2 and TRBJ2-5; no clear D. The germline V and J ends were trimmed by 5 bases and 1 base, with 17 bases remaining between them. The CDR3 extends over 16 amino acids. The germline CDR1 and CDR2 sequences are SGHAT and FQNNGV. CDR3 DNA: TGTGCCAGCAGCCCCGGTATCCGCACGATCCAAGAGACCCAGTACTTC. It encodes CASSPGIRTIQETQYF.

The rearrangement links TRBV4-2 to TRBJ2-3; 16 bases are shared with TRBD2. Germline CDR1 LGHNA, CDR2 YNFKEQ. Trimming at V came to 5 bases and at J to 0 bases, leaving 5 bases not matched to a gene. This CDR3 contains 18 residues. CDR3 sequence reads: CASSSGLAGGPSTDTQYF. CDR3 DNA sequence: TGTGCCAGCAGCTCGGGACTAGCGGGGGGGCCAAGCACAGATACGCAGTATTTT.